A single sample gave rise to the 29 T cell receptor beta chains below, sequenced in a study of T cell responses to AZD1222 COVID-19 vaccine. The protocol was immunoSEQ multiplex PCR, while the TCRdb copy is restricted to in-frame clones and leaves out a portion. The sample records over 150,000 clones, around 88% being singletons. This specimen consisted of peripheral blood, obtained on day 0 of AZD1222 vaccination. The origin of the receptors is an adult in good health.

With regard to this clone: The same CDR3 is also encoded by other DNA sequences in this sample. The rearrangement joins TRBV12-5 to TRBJ2-2; tentative D call: TRBD2 (6 bases). The germline gives CDR1 LGHNT, CDR2 FRNRAP. V gave up 0 bases and J gave up 4 bases, with 9 bases separating them. This CDR3 is built from 15 residues. This CDR3 is CASGLVLGGTGELFF. The CDR3 region has the DNA TGTGCTAGTGGTTTGGTACTGGGGGGCACCGGGGAGCTGTTTTTT.

J is TRBJ2-1 and V is TRBV15; 8 bases line up with TRBD1. V trimming: 1 base; J trimming: 6 bases; junction bases outside the gene matches: 8. The CDR3 extends over 16 amino acids. Germline V gene lookup returns CDR1 LNHNV and CDR2 YYDKDF (reference sequence). The CDR3, as DNA: TGTGCCACCAGCAGAGTCTTAGGGACAGGCACCAATGAGCAGTTCTTC. Amino acids: CATSRVLGTGTNEQFF. The whole variable domain, remainder taken from reference TRBV15 and TRBJ2-1, is DAMVIQNPRYQVTQFGKPVTLSCSQTLNHNVMYWYQQKSSQAPKLLFHYYDKDFNNEADTPDNFQSRRPNTSFCFLDIRSPGLGDTAMYLCATSRVLGTGTNEQFFGPGTRLTVL.

The chain couples TRBV2 to TRBJ1-5, with 9 bases identical to TRBD1. The trim removed 7 bases at V and 0 bases at J, leaving 7 bases unmatched. Looked up from germline, CDR1 is SNHLY and CDR2 is FYNNEI. This CDR3 contains 16 residues. CDR3 nucleotide sequence: TGTGCCAGCATTATGGGACAGGGAGATAGCAATCAGCCCCAGCATTTT. The encoded protein is CASIMGQGDSNQPQHF.

The chain is built from TRBV30 and TRBJ1-4, with 7 bases aligning to TRBD1. V was clipped by 3 bases and J by 4 bases; unmatched bases: 8. The CDR3 runs 15 residues. Germline values: CDR1 GTSNPN, CDR2 SVGIG (reference sequence). CDR3 coding DNA: TGTGCCTGGAGCTCCCCCGGGACAGATAATGAAAAACTGTTTTTT. It encodes CAWSSPGTDNEKLFF.

This chain joins TRBV9 and TRBJ1-5; weak D call: TRBD1 (6 bases). The CDR3 is 12 residues long. Germline V gene lookup returns CDR1 SGDLS and CDR2 YYNGEE. V shed 0 bases and J shed 10 bases, with 8 bases lying between them. CDR3 sequence reads: CASSVEGGPQHF. Written as DNA, the CDR3 is TGTGCCAGCAGCGTAGAAGGGGGACCCCAGCATTTT.

This sequence joins TRBV19 and TRBJ1-1, with no clear D. Between the trimmed V and J ends, which lost 7 bases and 5 bases, there was a span of 11 bases. This CDR3 spans 12 amino acids. CDR1 and CDR2 from the germline V gene are LNHDA and SQIVND (reference sequence). The CDR3 is CASTHPATEAFF. DNA of the CDR3: TGTGCCAGTACCCACCCAGCTACTGAAGCTTTCTTT.

This chain connects TRBV19 to TRBJ2-1; D is undetermined. CDR3 length equals 12 residues. Germline loops: CDR1 LNHDA, CDR2 SQIVND (reference sequence). V lost 8 bases, J lost 3 bases, and 8 bases lay in between. The DNA of the CDR3 is TGTGCCAGTGCCGTGAGCTACAATGAGCAGTTCTTC. This translates into CASAVSYNEQFF.

This chain uses TRBV25-1 with TRBJ2-1; 9 positions agree with TRBD2. The ends lost 0 bases at V and 7 bases at J; junction bases unmatched: 10. The CDR3 spans 17 residues. Germline V lookup: CDR1 MGHDK, CDR2 SYGVNS. The CDR3 sequence: CASSEYGAGGRRNEQFF. CDR3 nucleotides: TGTGCCAGCAGTGAATATGGGGCGGGAGGGCGTCGGAATGAGCAGTTCTTC.

This chain links TRBV7-2 with TRBJ1-1; 8 bases map to TRBD1. Germline V lookup: CDR1 SGHTA, CDR2 FQGNSA. The CDR3 length is 15 residues. V dropped 4 bases and J dropped 11; count of bases not matched to a gene: 15. The CDR3 sequence: CASSSGQGAAIVAFF. CDR3 DNA sequence: TGTGCCAGCAGCTCCGGGCAGGGGGCGGCCATAGTGGCTTTCTTT.

The chain combines TRBV30 with TRBJ1-1; D may be TRBD1 (5 bases). Trimming stripped 0 bases from V and 3 bases from J, with 8 bases between. The CDR3 sequence is 13 residues long. CDR1 GTSNPN and CDR2 SVGIG come from the germline V gene (reference sequence). Here the CDR3 DNA reads TGTGCCTGGAGTGTCAGGGTTGACACTGAAGCTTTCTTT. Protein sequence: CAWSVRVDTEAFF.

The V call is TRBV6-5, the J call TRBJ1-4; 7 bases are shared with TRBD1. This CDR3 spans 13 amino acids. V trimming: 2 bases; J trimming: 8 bases; junction bases outside the gene matches: 2. Germline V CDR1 and CDR2: MNHEY, SVGAGI. The CDR3 is CASSYKDREKLFF. Written as DNA, the CDR3 is TGTGCCAGCAGTTACAAGGACAGGGAAAAACTGTTTTTT.

This clone was seen a single time. The sample holds other DNA sequences that translate to the same CDR3. V is TRBV11-2 and J is TRBJ1-1; D may be TRBD1 (5 bases). The CDR3 totals 15 residues. V was shortened by 0 bases and J by 1 base, with 9 bases between the two germline ends. CDR1 and CDR2 from the germline V gene are SGHAT and FQNNGV. CDR3 in DNA: TGTGCCAGCAGCTTAGAACCGGGGCCGAACACTGAAGCTTTCTTT. Its protein is CASSLEPGPNTEAFF.

This chain connects TRBV7-2 to TRBJ1-5; D unresolved. Germline V CDR1 and CDR2: SGHTA, FQGNSA. This CDR3 is built from 15 residues. The V end was cut by 3 bases, the J end by 1 base, with 10 bases between. This CDR3 is CASSFQVLSNQPQHF. Written as DNA, the CDR3 is TGTGCCAGCAGCTTTCAGGTTTTAAGCAATCAGCCCCAGCATTTT. Full variable domain (outside the CDR3, taken from reference TRBV7-2 and TRBJ1-5): GAGVSQSPSNKVTEKGKDVELRCDPISGHTALYWYRQSLGQGLEFLIYFQGNSAPDKSGLPSDRFSAERTGGSVSTLTIQRTQQEDSAVYLCASSFQVLSNQPQHFGDGTRLSIL.

This clone appeared a few times. This chain links TRBV4-1 with TRBJ2-1; unclear D gene. Trimming removed 6 bases from V and 5 bases from J, with 5 bases in between. The CDR3 runs 11 residues. Germline V lookup: CDR1 MGHRA, CDR2 YSYEKL. The CDR3 DNA reads TGCGCCAGCAGTCGGAACAATGAGCAGTTCTTC. Its protein product is CASSRNNEQFF.

J is TRBJ2-7 and V is TRBV2, with 10 bases lining up with TRBD1. The germline V gene has CDR1 SNHLY and CDR2 FYNNEI. The V and J ends lost 7 bases and 7 bases, in that order; junction bases with no gene match: 10. The CDR3 contains 14 residues. The CDR3 DNA is TGTGCCAGCATTGTGCGCGGGACAGGGGTTGAGCAGTACTTC. Translating it yields CASIVRGTGVEQYF.

The chain's CDR3 is CASSLSGQNPGEQYF. The CDR3 DNA follows: TGCGCCAGCAGCTTGTCGGGACAGAATCCGGGAGAGCAGTACTTC. This chain connects TRBV5-1 to TRBJ2-7, with 7 bases fitting TRBD1. The germline V gene encodes CDR1 SGHRS and CDR2 YFSETQ. The CDR3 is 15 amino acids. The V gene end was trimmed by 1 base and the J gene end by 7 bases; junction bases not matched to a gene: 11.

This chain links TRBV7-9 with TRBJ2-7, with D possibly called TRBD1 or TRBD2 (5 bases each). The germline V and J ends were trimmed by 8 bases and 0 bases, with 11 bases remaining between them. Germline loops: CDR1 SEHNR, CDR2 FQNEAQ (reference sequence). The CDR3 loop spans 13 amino acids. The CDR3 is CASRDGRSYEQYF. Written as DNA, the CDR3 is TGTGCCAGCCGGGACGGTCGCTCCTACGAGCAGTACTTC.

The chain couples TRBV12-2 to TRBJ1-1; no DNA check was done on the table's D call, TRBD1. TRBV12-2 is a listed pseudogene. This CDR3 comprises 13 residues. CDR3 sequence reads: CASRLTGNTEAFF. The CDR3 region has the DNA TGTGCAAGTCGCTTAACAGGTAACACTGAAGCTTTCTTT.

Only one count was recorded for this clone. The rearrangement joins TRBV4-3 to TRBJ1-4, with D hard to call. There are 14 residues in the CDR3. V shed 0 bases and J shed 8 bases, with 10 bases lying between them. From germline, CDR1 is LGHNA and CDR2 YSLEER. CDR3 nucleotide sequence: TGCGCCAGCAGCCAAGACAGGTTAAAAGAAAAACTGTTTTTT. Protein: CASSQDRLKEKLFF.

V gene TRBV28 combines with J gene TRBJ1-2; 7 nucleotides match TRBD1. The V gene end was trimmed by 6 bases and the J gene end by 0 bases; junction bases not matched to a gene: 7. CDR1 MDHEN and CDR2 SYDVKM come from the germline V gene. The CDR3 totals 15 residues. The CDR3 is CASSIGGETNYGYTF. Here the CDR3 DNA reads TGTGCCAGCAGCATAGGGGGCGAAACTAACTATGGCTACACCTTC.

V usage is TRBV11-2 and J usage is TRBJ2-1; 11 nucleotides agree with TRBD2. The germline V gene encodes CDR1 SGHAT and CDR2 FQNNGV. The CDR3 length is 17 residues. V lost 5 bases, J lost 2 bases, and 8 bases stayed unmatched. The chain's CDR3 is CASSLTLSGRAYNEQFF. The CDR3 DNA follows: TGTGCCAGCAGCCTCACCCTTAGCGGGAGGGCCTACAATGAGCAGTTCTTC.

This chain links TRBV30 with TRBJ2-7, with no clear D. The CDR3 length is 11 residues. The germline CDR1 and CDR2 sequences are GTSNPN and SVGIG (reference sequence). Trimming shortened V by 5 bases and J by 3 bases, and 8 bases separated the two germline ends. The CDR3 sequence is CAWADDYEQYF. For the CDR3, the DNA is TGTGCCTGGGCGGATGACTACGAGCAGTACTTC.

The chain is built from TRBV11-3 and TRBJ1-1; D gene ambiguous. Germline V gives CDR1 SGHNT, CDR2 YENEEA. Trimming left V 3 bases short and J 3 bases short, with 8 bases between. There are 13 residues in the CDR3. The CDR3 sequence: CASSFSADTEAFF. The CDR3 coding sequence is TGTGCCAGCAGCTTTTCTGCGGACACTGAAGCTTTCTTT. Variable domain in full (rest from reference TRBV11-3 and TRBJ1-1): EAGVVQSPRYKIIEKKQPVAFWCNPISGHNTLYWYLQNLGQGPELLIRYENEEAVDDSQLPKDRFSAERLKGVDSTLKIQPAELGDSAVYLCASSFSADTEAFFGQGTRLTVV.

The chain has TRBV28 and TRBJ2-5, with a weak D call TRBD2 (5 bases). The CDR3 is made up of 12 amino acids. CDR1 MDHEN and CDR2 SYDVKM come from the germline V gene. Trimming took 2 bases from V and 4 from J, leaving 5 bases between them. The CDR3 is CASSLAGETQYF. The DNA for the CDR3 is TGTGCCAGCAGTTTAGCGGGAGAGACCCAGTACTTC.

The chain joins TRBV6-2 or TRBV6-3 to TRBJ2-7; D ambiguous. The germline V and J ends were trimmed by 2 bases and 6 bases, with 2 bases remaining between them. CDR1 MNHEY and CDR2 SVGEGT come from the germline V gene. CDR3 size: 10 residues. DNA for the CDR3: TGTGCCAGCAGTTACGGCGAGCAGTACTTC. This sequence encodes CASSYGEQYF.

This chain uses TRBV6-6 with TRBJ1-6, with 8 bases that match TRBD1. Germline-derived CDR1 and CDR2 are MNHNY and SVGAGI (reference sequence). The CDR3 spans 16 residues. V shed 5 bases, J shed 8 bases, and the junction held 11 bases outside the gene matches. The CDR3 DNA follows: TGTGCCAGCAGTCGACGGGACCAGGGGGCAGATTCACCCCTCCACTTT. Protein product: CASSRRDQGADSPLHF.

This chain uses TRBV7-2 with TRBJ2-3; tentatively, D is TRBD1 (5 bases). CDR1 and CDR2 from the germline V gene are SGHTA and FQGNSA. V was trimmed by 4 bases and J by 5 bases, leaving 16 bases between them. The CDR3 runs 15 residues. The CDR3 nucleotides read TGTGCCAGCAGCTCCGGCCTGACAACAGGAGATACGCAGTATTTT. Amino acid sequence: CASSSGLTTGDTQYF.

As to this clone: The same CDR3 arises from other DNA sequences in this sample as well. The V gene is TRBV3-1 (or the pseudogene TRBV3-2), the J gene TRBJ1-6, with 8 bases aligning to TRBD1. With 6 bases clipped from V and 8 bases from J, the junction kept 6 bases outside the gene matches. The V gene's germline CDR1 is LGHDT and CDR2 YNNKEL (reference sequence). CDR3 length equals 14 residues. The CDR3 sequence: CASSPGQGDSPLHF. The CDR3 coding sequence is TGTGCCAGCAGTCCTGGACAGGGCGATTCACCCCTCCACTTT.

This chain links TRBV6-5 with TRBJ2-1, with TRBD2 matching over 13 bases. With V trimmed by 6 bases and J by 6 bases, 5 bases remained unmatched. Per the germline V gene, CDR1 is MNHEY and CDR2 is SVGAGI. This CDR3 spans 15 amino acids. CDR3 in amino acids: CASSPGLAGINEQFF. The CDR3 coding sequence is TGTGCCAGCAGCCCGGGACTAGCGGGGATCAATGAGCAGTTCTTC.